The TCR beta chain described here comes from a study of cytomegalovirus exposure and HLA in healthy donors. Study-wide background: From HLA-typed donors, an early data release held 70 million to 95 million unique TCRs.

60 Vbeta and 13 Jbeta primers were used in PCR. Sequencing used immunoSEQ multiplex PCR; TCRdb keeps in-frame clones, though not all of them. The sample table sets out 38,000 or so clones. Findings of the study overall: Accurate prediction of most subjects' HLA-A and HLA-B alleles from TCR beta sequences was reported.

Worth noting for this clone: Its antigen remains unknown.

V lost 2 bases and J 7 bases, leaving 21 bases between the germline ends. This CDR3 has 16 amino acids. Looked up from germline, CDR1 is SGHVS and CDR2 is FQNEAQ. The clonotype was recovered from a man aged 40-49 years in good health and CMV-seropositive. This rearrangement joins TRBV7-8 to TRBJ2-7; D not certain. Sequenced input: PBMCs. The CDR3 sequence is CASSLSAAPMSGEQYF. The CDR3, as DNA: TGTGCCAGCAGCTTATCGGCGGCACCCATGTCGGGTGAGCAGTACTTC. Using reference TRBV7-8 and TRBJ2-7 for the parts outside the CDR3, the full variable domain is GAGVSQSPRYKVAKRGQDVALRCDPISGHVSLFWYQQALGQGPEFLTYFQNEAQLDKSGLPSDRFFAERPEGSVSTLKIQRTQQEDSAVYLCASSLSAAPMSGEQYFGPGTRLTVT.